The source of this TCR beta chain is a study of cytomegalovirus exposure and HLA in healthy donors. 60 Vbeta and 13 Jbeta primers were used in PCR. TCRdb keeps only in-frame clones here, not all; method: immunoSEQ multiplex PCR. The sample comprises roughly 220,000 clones, approximately 78% of which are singletons, and about 3% rests with the top ten. Germline loops: CDR1 MDHEN, CDR2 SYDVKM. The CDR3 loop spans 14 amino acids. V was shortened by 4 bases and J by 7 bases, with 17 bases between the two germline ends. Whole-study findings and limits: Immune exposure information available was restricted to CMV serostatus.

In its sample, this clone was seen a few times. Its specificity is unknown. What was sequenced was PBMCs. The sequence was collected from a man aged 25-45 years in good health and CMV-seronegative. The rearrangement uses TRBV28 and TRBJ2-7; maybe TRBD1 (6 bases). DNA of the CDR3: TGTGCCAGCAGTTCAGCAGGGGTGGGGGATGAGCAGTACTTC. Its protein product is CASSSAGVGDEQYF.